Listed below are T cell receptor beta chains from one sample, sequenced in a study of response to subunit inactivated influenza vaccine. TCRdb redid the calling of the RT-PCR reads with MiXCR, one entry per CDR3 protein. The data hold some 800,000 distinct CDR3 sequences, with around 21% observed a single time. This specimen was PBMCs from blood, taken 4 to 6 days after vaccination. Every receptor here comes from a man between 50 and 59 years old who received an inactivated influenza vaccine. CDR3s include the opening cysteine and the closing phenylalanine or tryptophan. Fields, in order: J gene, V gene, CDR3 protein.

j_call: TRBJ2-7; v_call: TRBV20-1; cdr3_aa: CSASPSGRLPYEQYF
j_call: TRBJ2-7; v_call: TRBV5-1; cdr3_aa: CASSPGTSGANYEQYF
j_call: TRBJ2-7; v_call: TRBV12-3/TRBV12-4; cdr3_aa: CASSLWNSYEQYF
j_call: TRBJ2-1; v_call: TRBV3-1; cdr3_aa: CASSHGGNEQFF
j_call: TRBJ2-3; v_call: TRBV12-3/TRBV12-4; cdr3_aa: CASRRQYTDTQYF
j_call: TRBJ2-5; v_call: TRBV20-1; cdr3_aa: CSARDLADVQETQYF
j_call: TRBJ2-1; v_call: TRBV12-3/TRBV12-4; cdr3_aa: CASSMGQLSNGEQFF
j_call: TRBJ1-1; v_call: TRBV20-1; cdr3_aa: CSARVGYTEAFF
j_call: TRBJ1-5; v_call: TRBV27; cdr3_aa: CASRPGQYTNQPQHF
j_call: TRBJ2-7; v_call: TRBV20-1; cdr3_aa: CSATFGGLTYEQYF
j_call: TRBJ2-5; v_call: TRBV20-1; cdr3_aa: CSAKQIQETQYF
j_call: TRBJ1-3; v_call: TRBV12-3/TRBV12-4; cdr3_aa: CASSLQGTSGNTIYF
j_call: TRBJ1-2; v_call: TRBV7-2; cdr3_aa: CASSLDHGNDIYTF
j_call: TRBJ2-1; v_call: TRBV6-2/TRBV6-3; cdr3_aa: CASSYSRGSREQFF
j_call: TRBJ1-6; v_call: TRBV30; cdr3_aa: CAWRGGTEISPLHF
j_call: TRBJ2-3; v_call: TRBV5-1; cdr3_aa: CASSLESGGFTDTQYF
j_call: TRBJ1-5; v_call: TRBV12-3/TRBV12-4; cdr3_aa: CASSGTAYNQPQHF
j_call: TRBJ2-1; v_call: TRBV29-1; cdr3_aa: CSVSIGRSYNEQFF
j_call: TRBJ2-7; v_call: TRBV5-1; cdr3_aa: CASSLGDTKGEQYF
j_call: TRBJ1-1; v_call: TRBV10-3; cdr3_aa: CAIRASLADEAFF
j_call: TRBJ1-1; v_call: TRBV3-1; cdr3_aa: CASSQGTAWTEAFF
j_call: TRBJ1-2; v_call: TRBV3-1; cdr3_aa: CASSQETGGFPYGYTF
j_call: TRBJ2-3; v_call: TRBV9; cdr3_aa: CASSLSPAGTDTQYF
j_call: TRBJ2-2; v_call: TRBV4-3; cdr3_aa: CASSQQAILAGGSNTGELFF
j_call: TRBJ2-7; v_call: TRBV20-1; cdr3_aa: CSATTYGNYEQYF